This T cell receptor beta chain was sequenced for a study of T cells in Graves' hyperthyroidism and ophthalmopathy. Amplification of TCR beta CDR3 regions was performed using RNA transcripts as template. The TCR CDR3 was amplified in a first-round RT-PCR using the HTBI primer set. TCRdb reanalysed the multiplex PCR reads using MiXCR and keeps one entry per CDR3 protein. Counted here are fewer than 350,000 distinct CDR3 sequences, 12% to 15% occurring once; the ten biggest clones make up approximately 7.9%. Notes on the study in general: The model forecast ophthalmopathy, anticipating it by a median about six months before onset.

Patients counted as stable if ophthalmopathy did not develop within 18 months. Based on clinical symptoms, serum thyroxine and TRAb, thyroid ultrasound and orbital computed tomography, diagnoses were reached. Under 12 ml fresh peripheral blood yielded the PBMCs. This clonotype came up many times. What it binds is unknown. CDR1 DFQATT and CDR2 SNEGSKA come from the germline V gene (reference sequence). The V and J ends lost 3 bases and 4 bases respectively, with 12 bases between them. This CDR3 spans 13 amino acids. This rearrangement joins TRBV20-1 to TRBJ1-2; perhaps TRBD1 as D (6 bases). The sequenced sample consisted of blood. This TCR was sampled from a woman aged 40 to 50 with Graves' hyperthyroidism. The CDR3 reads CSASDRNRYGYTF. CDR3 DNA sequence: TGCAGTGCTAGCGACAGGAACCGCTATGGCTACACCTTC.